This T cell receptor beta chain stems from a study of neurological immune-mediated disorders. Notes on the study in general: No CDR3 amino acid sequences were shared by expanded clones across subjects, suggesting private repertoires in all groups. Expansion of TCR clones was greatest in HTLV-1-associated myelopathy and smallest in multiple sclerosis, where it fell below that of healthy controls.

The germline gives CDR1 ENHRY, CDR2 SYGVKD. Trimming cost V 0 bases and J 4 bases, with 7 bases left between them. This CDR3 contains 14 residues. 5'RACE with 10-nucleotide random UMIs produced the cDNA. TCRdb called the 5' RACE reads again in MiXCR, with one record for every CDR3 protein. The sample shows some 78,000 distinct CDR3 sequences, 4.5% to 6.5% of them seen only once. In this sample, this clonotype turned up once. The antigen remains undetermined. This receptor was obtained from a woman in her thirties with multiple sclerosis. Material: PBMCs. The rearrangement joins TRBV10-3 to TRBJ1-3; no clear D. The CDR3 reads CAISESGGGNTIYF. CDR3 in DNA: TGTGCCATCAGTGAGTCGGGTGGAGGAAACACCATATATTTT.